Included here is one T cell receptor (beta chain) sequence, with context. Antigen unknown. Germline lookup yields CDR1 SGHTA and CDR2 FQGNSA. The CDR3 is made up of 15 amino acids. V trimming: 4 bases; J trimming: 5 bases; junction bases outside the gene matches: 10. The sample is drawn from a study of cytomegalovirus exposure and HLA in healthy donors. Study as a whole: Counted in an early data release were about 85 million unique TCRs from HLA-typed donors. Whole-study findings and limits: Information on immune exposure was restricted to one variable (CMV serostatus).

PCR employed 60 Vbeta and 13 Jbeta primers. The table came from immunoSEQ multiplex PCR; TCRdb's copy has only in-frame clones and leaves some out. Here the sample table reports about 87,000 clones. While unrecorded immune exposures were likely, the donors were nominally healthy when sampled. The material sequenced was PBMCs. The chain recombines TRBV7-2 with TRBJ1-1, with TRBD1 matching over 7 bases. This clonotype was sampled from a man in his forties or fifties in good health and CMV-seropositive. The CDR3 region has the DNA TGTGCCAGCAGCTCGGGACAGCCCGGAGTAACTGAAGCTTTCTTT. Translating gives CASSSGQPGVTEAFF.